Given below is one TCR beta chain in context. Original handling: Amplification of reference gene primers was used by the study to estimate nucleated cell counts. Measured with immunoSEQ multiplex PCR; TCRdb has only the in-frame clones, and not every one. D and trimming come from the DNA, and the V and J calls and clone size come from that table. Of around 140,000 clones listed, 75% to 90% are singletons. The data belong to a study of blood T cell repertoires in COVID-19. Looking at the study overall: Samples representing acute and convalescent COVID-19 were sourced from the United States, Italy and Spain. T cells, B-cell-depleted T cells, or PBMCs supplied cDNA or gDNA.

All enrollees were roughly 18 to 95 years old and from roughly 22 US areas. This CDR3 has 16 amino acids. The V end lost 0 bases, the J end lost 2 bases, and 12 bases lay between the germline ends. Germline V gives CDR1 SGHDT, CDR2 YYEEEE. The TCR originated in a man aged 60 to 69 who had recovered from COVID-19. V is TRBV5-6 and J is TRBJ1-5; D remains unclear. Sequencing was done on a sample of PBMCs or T cells enriched from blood (not recorded which). CDR3 DNA sequence: TGTGCCAGCAGCTTGGGGGCAGGCGGGGGCAATCAGCCCCAGCATTTT. It yields the protein CASSLGAGGGNQPQHF.